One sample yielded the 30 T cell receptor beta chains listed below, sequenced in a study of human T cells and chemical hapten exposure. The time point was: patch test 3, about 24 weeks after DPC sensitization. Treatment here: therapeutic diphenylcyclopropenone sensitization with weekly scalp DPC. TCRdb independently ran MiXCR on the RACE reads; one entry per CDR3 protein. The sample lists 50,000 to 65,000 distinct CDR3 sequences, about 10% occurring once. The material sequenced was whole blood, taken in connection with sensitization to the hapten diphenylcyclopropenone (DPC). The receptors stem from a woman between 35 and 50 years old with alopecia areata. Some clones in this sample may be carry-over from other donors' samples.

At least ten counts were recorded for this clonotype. CDR3: CASRVAGLDTQYF. Written as DNA, the CDR3 is TGTGCCAGCAGGGTAGCGGGGTTAGATACGCAGTATTTT. This chain joins TRBV6-2 or TRBV6-3 and TRBJ2-3, with 8 bases aligning to TRBD2. Per the germline V gene, CDR1 is MNHEY and CDR2 is SVGEGT. Germline trimming cut 6 bases from V and 5 bases from J; bases unmatched to any gene: 4. The length of the CDR3 is 13 residues.

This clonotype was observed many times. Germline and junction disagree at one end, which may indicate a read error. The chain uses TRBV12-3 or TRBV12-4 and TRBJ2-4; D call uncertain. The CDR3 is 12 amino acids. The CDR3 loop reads CASSVAKNIQYF. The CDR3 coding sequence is TGTGCCAGCAGTGTAGCCAAAAACATTCAGTACTTC.

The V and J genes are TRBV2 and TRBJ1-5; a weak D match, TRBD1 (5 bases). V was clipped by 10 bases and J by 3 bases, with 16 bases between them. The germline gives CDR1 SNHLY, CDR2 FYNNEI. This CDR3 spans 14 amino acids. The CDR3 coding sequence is TGTGCCACCACAGGTGGGGGGTACAATCAGCCCCAGCATTTT. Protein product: CATTGGGYNQPQHF.

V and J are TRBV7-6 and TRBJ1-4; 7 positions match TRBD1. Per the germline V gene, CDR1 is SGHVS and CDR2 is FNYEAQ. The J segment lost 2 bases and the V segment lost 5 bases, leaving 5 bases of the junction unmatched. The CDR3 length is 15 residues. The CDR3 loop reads CASSLSGGTNEKLFF. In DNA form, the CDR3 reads TGTGCCAGCAGCCTCTCAGGGGGTACTAATGAAAAACTGTTTTTT.

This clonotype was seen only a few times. This CDR3 reads CASSSTHDRPYEQYF. For the CDR3, the DNA is TGTGCCAGCAGCTCTACCCACGACCGCCCCTACGAGCAGTACTTC. The chain carries TRBV7-9 and TRBJ2-7; D is unclear. Per the germline V gene, CDR1 is SEHNR and CDR2 is FQNEAQ (reference sequence). The CDR3 has 15 amino acids. The ends were cut back, 4 bases at V and 2 bases at J, with 15 bases in the middle. The complete variable domain, with remaining parts taken from reference TRBV7-9 and TRBJ2-7, reads DTGVSQNPRHKITKRGQNVTFRCDPISEHNRLYWYRQTLGQGPEFLTYFQNEAQLEKSRLLSDRFSAERPKGSFSTLEIQRTEQGDSAMYLCASSSTHDRPYEQYFGPGTRLTVT.

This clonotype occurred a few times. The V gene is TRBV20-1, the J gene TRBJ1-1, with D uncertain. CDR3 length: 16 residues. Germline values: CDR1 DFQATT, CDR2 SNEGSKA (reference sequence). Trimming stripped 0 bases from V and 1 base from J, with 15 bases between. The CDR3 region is CSARDSGRPPNTEAFF. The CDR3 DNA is TGCAGTGCTAGAGACTCGGGGAGGCCCCCGAACACTGAAGCTTTCTTT.

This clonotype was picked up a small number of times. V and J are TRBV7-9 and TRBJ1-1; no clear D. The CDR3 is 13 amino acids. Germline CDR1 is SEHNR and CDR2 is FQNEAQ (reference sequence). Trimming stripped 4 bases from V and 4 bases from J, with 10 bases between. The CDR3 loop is CASSSTVGTEAFF. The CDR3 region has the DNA TGTGCCAGCAGCTCGACGGTTGGCACTGAAGCTTTCTTT.

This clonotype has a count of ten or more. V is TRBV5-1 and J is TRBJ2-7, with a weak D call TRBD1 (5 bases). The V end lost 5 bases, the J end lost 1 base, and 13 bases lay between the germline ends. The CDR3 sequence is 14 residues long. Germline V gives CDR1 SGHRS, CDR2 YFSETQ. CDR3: CASRESGASYEQYF. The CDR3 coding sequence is TGCGCCAGCAGGGAGTCTGGGGCTTCCTACGAGCAGTACTTC.

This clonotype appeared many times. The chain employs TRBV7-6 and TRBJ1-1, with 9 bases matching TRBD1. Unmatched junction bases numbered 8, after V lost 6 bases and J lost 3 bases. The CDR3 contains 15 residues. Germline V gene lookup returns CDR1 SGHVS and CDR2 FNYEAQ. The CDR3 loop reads CASRRDRGADTEAFF. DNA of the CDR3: TGTGCCAGCAGACGTGACAGGGGGGCGGACACTGAAGCTTTCTTT. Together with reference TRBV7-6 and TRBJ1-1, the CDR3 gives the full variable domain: GAGVSQSPRYKVTKRGQDVALRCDPISGHVSLYWYRQALGQGPEFLTYFNYEAQQDKSGLPNDRFSAERPEGSISTLTIQRTEQRDSAMYRCASRRDRGADTEAFFGQGTRLTVV.

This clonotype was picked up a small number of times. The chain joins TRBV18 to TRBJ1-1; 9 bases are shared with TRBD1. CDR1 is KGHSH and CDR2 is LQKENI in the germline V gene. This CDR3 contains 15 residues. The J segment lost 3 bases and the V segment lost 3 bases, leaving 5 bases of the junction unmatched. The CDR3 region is CASSPPGTGYTEAFF. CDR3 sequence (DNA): TGTGCCAGCTCACCTCCCGGGACAGGGTACACTGAAGCTTTCTTT. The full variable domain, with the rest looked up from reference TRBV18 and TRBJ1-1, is NAGVMQNPRHLVRRRGQEARLRCSPMKGHSHVYWYRQLPEEGLKFMVYLQKENIIDESGMPKERFSAEFPKEGPSILRIQQVVRGDSAAYFCASSPPGTGYTEAFFGQGTRLTVV.

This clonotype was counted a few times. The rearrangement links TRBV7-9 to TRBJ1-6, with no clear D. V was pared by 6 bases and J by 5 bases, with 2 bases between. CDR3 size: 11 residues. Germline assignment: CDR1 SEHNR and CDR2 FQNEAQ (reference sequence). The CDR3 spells CASSNNSPLHF. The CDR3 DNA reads TGTGCCAGCAGTAATAATTCACCCCTCCACTTT.

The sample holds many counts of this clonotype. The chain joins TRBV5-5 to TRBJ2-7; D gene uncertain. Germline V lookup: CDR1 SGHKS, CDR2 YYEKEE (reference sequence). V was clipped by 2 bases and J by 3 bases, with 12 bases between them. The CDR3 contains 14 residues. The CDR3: CASSFTVTIYEQYF. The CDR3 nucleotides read TGTGCCAGCAGCTTCACGGTGACCATCTACGAGCAGTACTTC.

The CDR3 is CASSLAPGPGEKLFF. The CDR3 DNA is TGCGCCAGCAGCTTGGCCCCGGGACCGGGTGAAAAACTGTTTTTT. The V call is TRBV5-1, the J call TRBJ1-4, with D possibly being TRBD1 (5 bases). V lost 0 bases, J lost 7 bases, and 13 bases lay in between. Germline lookup yields CDR1 SGHRS and CDR2 YFSETQ. The CDR3 totals 15 residues. The whole variable domain, remainder taken from reference TRBV5-1 and TRBJ1-4, is KAGVTQTPRYLIKTRGQQVTLSCSPISGHRSVSWYQQTPGQGLQFLFEYFSETQRNKGNFPGRFSGRQFSNSRSEMNVSTLELGDSALYLCASSLAPGPGEKLFFGSGTQLSVL.

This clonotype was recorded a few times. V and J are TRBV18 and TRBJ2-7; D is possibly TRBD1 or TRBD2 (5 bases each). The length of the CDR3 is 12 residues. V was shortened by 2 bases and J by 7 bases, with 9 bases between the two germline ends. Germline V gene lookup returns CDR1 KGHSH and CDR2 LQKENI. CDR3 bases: TGTGCCAGCTCACCATTTGGGGGTGAGCAGTACTTC. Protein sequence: CASSPFGGEQYF.

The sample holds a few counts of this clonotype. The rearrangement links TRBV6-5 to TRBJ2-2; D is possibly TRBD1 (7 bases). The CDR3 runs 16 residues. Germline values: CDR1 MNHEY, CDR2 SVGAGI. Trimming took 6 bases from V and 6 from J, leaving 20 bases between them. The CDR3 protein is CASRNGGGASPGELFF. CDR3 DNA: TGTGCCAGCAGAAATGGAGGGGGCGCGTCTCCCGGGGAGCTGTTTTTT.

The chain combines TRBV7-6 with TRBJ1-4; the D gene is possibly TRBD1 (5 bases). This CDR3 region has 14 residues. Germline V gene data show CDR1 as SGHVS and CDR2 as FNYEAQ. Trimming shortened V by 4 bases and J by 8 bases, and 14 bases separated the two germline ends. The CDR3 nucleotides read TGTGCCAGCAGCTCAGGGTCCGGAGGGGAAAAACTGTTTTTT. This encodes CASSSGSGGEKLFF. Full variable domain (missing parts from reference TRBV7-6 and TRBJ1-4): GAGVSQSPRYKVTKRGQDVALRCDPISGHVSLYWYRQALGQGPEFLTYFNYEAQQDKSGLPNDRFSAERPEGSISTLTIQRTEQRDSAMYRCASSSGSGGEKLFFGSGTQLSVL.

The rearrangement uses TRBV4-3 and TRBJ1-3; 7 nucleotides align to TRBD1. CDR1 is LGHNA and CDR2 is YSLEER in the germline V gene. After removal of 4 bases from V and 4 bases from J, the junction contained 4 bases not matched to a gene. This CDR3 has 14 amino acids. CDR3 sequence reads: CASSLTGLGNTIYF. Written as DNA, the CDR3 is TGCGCCAGCAGCCTGACAGGGTTAGGAAACACCATATATTTT.

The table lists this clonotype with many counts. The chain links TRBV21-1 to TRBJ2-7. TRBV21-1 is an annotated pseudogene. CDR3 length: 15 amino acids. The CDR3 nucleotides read TGTGCCAGCAGCGAGAACGGTCTCAGCTCCTACGAGCAGTACTTC. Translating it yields CASSENGLSSYEQYF.

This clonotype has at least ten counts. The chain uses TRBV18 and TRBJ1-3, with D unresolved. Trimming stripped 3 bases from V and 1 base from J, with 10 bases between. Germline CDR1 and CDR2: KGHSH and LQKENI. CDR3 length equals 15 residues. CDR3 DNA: TGTGCCAGCTCACCTATGAAGGGATCTGGAAACACCATATATTTT. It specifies CASSPMKGSGNTIYF.

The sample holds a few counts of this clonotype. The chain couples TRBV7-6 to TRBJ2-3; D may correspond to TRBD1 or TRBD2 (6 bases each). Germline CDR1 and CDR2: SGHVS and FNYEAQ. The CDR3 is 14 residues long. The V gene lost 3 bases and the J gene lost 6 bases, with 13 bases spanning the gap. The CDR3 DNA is TGTGCCAGCAGCTTGGTAGGGGGGTTGGATACGCAGTATTTT. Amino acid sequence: CASSLVGGLDTQYF.

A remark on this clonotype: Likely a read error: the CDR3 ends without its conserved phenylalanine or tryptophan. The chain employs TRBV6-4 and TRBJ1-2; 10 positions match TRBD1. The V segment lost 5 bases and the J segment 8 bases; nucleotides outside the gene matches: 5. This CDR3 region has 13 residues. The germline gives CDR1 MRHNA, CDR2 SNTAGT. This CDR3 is CASSRDRGFGYTL. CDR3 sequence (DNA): TGTGCCAGCAGTCGGGACAGGGGTTTCGGCTACACCCTC.

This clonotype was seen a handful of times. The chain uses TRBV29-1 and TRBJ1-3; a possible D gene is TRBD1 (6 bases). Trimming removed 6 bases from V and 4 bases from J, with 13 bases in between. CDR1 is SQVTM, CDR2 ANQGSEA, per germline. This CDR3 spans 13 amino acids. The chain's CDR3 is CSVTTGYGNTIYF. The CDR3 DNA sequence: TGCAGCGTAACGACAGGCTACGGAAACACCATATATTTT.

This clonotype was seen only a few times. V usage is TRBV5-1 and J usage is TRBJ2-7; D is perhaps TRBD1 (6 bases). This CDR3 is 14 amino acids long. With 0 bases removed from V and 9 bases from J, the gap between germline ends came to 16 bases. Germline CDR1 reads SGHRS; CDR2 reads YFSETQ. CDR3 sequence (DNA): TGCGCCAGCAGCTTGGTGGGGACACCGGACAGGCAGTACTTC. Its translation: CASSLVGTPDRQYF.

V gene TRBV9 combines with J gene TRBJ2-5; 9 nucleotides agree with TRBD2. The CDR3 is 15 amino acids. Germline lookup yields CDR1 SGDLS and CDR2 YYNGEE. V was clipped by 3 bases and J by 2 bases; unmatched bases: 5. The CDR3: CASSAGTSLQETQYF. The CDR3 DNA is TGTGCCAGCAGCGCGGGGACTAGCTTACAAGAGACCCAGTACTTC.

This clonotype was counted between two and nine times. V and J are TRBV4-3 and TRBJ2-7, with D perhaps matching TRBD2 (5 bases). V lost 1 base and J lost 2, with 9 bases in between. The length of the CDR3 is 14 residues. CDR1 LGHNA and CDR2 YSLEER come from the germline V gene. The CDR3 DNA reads TGCGCCAGCAGCCAAGGACGGGGAACCTACGAGCAGTACTTC. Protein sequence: CASSQGRGTYEQYF.

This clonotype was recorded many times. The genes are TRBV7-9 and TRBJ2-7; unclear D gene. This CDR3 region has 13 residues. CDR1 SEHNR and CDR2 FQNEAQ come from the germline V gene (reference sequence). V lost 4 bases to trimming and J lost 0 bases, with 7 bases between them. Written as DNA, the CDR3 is TGTGCCAGCAGCTCCAGTTCCTCCTACGAGCAGTACTTC. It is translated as CASSSSSSYEQYF.

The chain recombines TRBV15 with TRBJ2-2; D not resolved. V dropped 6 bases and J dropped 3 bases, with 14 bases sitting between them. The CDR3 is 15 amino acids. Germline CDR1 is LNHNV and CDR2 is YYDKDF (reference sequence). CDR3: CATRRVFPYTGELFF. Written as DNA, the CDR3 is TGTGCCACCAGAAGGGTCTTCCCGTACACCGGGGAGCTGTTTTTT.

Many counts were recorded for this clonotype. Here the CDR3 DNA reads TGTGCCAGCGGAGAGACCCAGTACTTC. The encoded protein is CASGETQYF. The chain couples TRBV2 to TRBJ2-5; D ambiguous. The length of the CDR3 is 9 residues. CDR1 SNHLY and CDR2 FYNNEI come from the germline V gene. V lost 8 bases to trimming and J lost 4 bases, with 2 bases between them.

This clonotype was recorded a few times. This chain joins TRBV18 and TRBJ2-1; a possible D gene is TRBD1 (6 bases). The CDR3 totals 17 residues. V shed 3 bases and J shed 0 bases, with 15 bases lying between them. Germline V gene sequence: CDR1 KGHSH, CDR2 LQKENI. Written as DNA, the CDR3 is TGTGCCAGCTCACCGCCGACAGGATTAAGCTCCTACAATGAGCAGTTCTTC. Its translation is CASSPPTGLSSYNEQFF.

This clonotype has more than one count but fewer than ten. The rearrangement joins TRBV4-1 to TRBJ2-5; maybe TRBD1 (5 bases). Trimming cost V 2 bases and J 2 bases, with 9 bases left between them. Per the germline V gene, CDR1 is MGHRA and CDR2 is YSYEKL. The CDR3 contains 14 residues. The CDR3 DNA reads TGCGCCAGCAGCCAATTTACAGGTCAAGAGACCCAGTACTTC. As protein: CASSQFTGQETQYF.